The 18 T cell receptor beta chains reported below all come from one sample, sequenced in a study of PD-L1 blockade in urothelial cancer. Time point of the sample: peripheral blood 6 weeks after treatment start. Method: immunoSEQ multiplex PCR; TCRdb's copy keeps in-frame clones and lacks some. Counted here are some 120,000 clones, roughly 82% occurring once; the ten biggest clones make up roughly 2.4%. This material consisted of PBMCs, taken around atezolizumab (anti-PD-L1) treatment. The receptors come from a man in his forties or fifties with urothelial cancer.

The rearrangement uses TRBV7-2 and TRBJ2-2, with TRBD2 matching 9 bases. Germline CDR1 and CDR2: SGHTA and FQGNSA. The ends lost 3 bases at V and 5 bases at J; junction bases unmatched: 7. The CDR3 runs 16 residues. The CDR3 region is CASSFIAGGGTGELFF. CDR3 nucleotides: TGTGCCAGCAGCTTTATTGCGGGAGGGGGGACCGGGGAGCTGTTTTTT.

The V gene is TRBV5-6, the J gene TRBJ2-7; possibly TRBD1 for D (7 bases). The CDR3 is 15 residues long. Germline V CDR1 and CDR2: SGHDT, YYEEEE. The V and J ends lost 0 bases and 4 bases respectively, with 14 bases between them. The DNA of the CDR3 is TGTGCCAGCAGCTTGGTGTCCAGGGGGAGGTACGAGCAGTACTTC. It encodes CASSLVSRGRYEQYF.

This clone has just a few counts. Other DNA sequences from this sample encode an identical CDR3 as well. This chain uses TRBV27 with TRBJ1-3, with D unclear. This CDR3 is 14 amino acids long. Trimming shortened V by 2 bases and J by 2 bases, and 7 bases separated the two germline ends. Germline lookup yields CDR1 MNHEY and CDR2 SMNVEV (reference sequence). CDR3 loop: CASSLRGTGNTIYF. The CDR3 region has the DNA TGTGCCAGCAGTTTAAGAGGGACTGGAAACACCATATATTTT.

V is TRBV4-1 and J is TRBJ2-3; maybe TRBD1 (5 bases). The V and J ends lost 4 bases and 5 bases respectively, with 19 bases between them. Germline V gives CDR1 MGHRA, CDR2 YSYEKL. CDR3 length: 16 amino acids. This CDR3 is CASSPGIRQGVDTQYF. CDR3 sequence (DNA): TGCGCCAGCAGCCCTGGCATCCGGCAAGGGGTAGATACGCAGTATTTT.

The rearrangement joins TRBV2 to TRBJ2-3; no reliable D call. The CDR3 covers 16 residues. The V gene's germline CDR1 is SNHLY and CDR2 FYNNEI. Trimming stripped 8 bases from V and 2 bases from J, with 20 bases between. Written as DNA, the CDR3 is TGTGCCAGCTTGAAACAAACGCCAGAATACACAGATACGCAGTATTTT. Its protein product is CASLKQTPEYTDTQYF.

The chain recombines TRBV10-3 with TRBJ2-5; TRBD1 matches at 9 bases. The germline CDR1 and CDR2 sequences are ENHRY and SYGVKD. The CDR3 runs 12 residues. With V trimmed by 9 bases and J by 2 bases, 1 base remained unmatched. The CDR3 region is CAIGTGQETQYF. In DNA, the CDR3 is TGTGCCATAGGGACAGGGCAAGAGACCCAGTACTTC.

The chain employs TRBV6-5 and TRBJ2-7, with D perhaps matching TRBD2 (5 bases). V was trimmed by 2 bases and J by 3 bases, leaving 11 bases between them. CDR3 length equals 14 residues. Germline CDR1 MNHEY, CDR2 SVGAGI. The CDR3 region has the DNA TGTGCCAGCAGTTACCAGCTAGGAGGCTACGAGCAGTACTTC. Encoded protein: CASSYQLGGYEQYF.

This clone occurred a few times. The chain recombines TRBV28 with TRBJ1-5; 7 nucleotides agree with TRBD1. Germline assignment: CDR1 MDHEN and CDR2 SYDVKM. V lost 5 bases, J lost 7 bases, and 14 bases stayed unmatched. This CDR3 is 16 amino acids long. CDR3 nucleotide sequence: TGTGCCAGCAGTAGTGGCGCCGGGGACAGACACCAGCCCCAGCATTTT. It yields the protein CASSSGAGDRHQPQHF. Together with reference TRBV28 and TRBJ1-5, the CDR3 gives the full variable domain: DVKVTQSSRYLVKRTGEKVFLECVQDMDHENMFWYRQDPGLGLRLIYFSYDVKMKEKGDIPEGYSVSREKKERFSLILESASTNQTSMYLCASSSGAGDRHQPQHFGDGTRLSIL.

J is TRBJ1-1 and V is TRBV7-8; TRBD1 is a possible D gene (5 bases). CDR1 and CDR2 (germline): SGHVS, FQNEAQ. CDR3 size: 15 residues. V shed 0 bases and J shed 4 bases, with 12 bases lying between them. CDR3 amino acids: CASSLARNRPTEAFF. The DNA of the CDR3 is TGTGCCAGCAGCTTAGCTCGGAACAGGCCCACTGAAGCTTTCTTT.

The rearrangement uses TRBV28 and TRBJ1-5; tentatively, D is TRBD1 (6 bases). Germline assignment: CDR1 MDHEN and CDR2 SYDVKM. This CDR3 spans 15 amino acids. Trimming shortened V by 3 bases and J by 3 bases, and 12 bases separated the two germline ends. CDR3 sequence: CASSLTDSLNQPQHF. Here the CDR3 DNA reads TGTGCCAGCAGTTTGACGGACAGCCTCAATCAGCCCCAGCATTTT.

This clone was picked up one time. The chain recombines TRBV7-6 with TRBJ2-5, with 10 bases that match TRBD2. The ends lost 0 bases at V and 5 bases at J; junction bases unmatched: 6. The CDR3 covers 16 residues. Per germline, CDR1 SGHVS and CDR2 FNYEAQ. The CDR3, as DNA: TGTGCCAGCAGCTTAGCGAGCGGGAGGGCCTGGGAGACCCAGTACTTC. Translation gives CASSLASGRAWETQYF.

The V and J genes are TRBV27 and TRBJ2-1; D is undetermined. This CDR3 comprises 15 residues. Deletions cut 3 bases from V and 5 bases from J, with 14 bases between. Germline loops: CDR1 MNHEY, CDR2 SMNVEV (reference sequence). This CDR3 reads CASSLVASPDNEQFF. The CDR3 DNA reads TGTGCCAGCAGTTTGGTGGCTAGTCCCGACAATGAGCAGTTCTTC.

CDR3 sequence (DNA): TGTGCCAGCAGCTACCGGGAGATAACCAGGGAGCAGTTCTTC. Its protein is CASSYREITREQFF. J is TRBJ2-1 and V is TRBV7-9, with D possibly matching TRBD2 (6 bases). Germline V lookup: CDR1 SEHNR, CDR2 FQNEAQ (reference sequence). The CDR3 is 14 residues long. V was cut by 4 bases and J by 10 bases, with 17 bases left in between.

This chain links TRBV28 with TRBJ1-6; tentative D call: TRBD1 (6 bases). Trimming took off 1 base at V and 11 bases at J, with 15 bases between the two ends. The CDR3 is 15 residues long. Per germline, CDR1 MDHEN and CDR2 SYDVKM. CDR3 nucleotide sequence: TGTGCCAGCAGTTTATTACAGGGTAATTTTGCACCCCTCCACTTT. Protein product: CASSLLQGNFAPLHF.

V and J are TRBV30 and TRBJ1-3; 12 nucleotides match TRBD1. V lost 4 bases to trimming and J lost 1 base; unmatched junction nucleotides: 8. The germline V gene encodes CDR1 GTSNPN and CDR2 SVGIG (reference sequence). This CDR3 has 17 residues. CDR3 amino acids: CAWNQWGQGASGNTIYF. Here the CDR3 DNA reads TGTGCCTGGAATCAATGGGGACAGGGGGCTTCTGGAAACACCATATATTTT.

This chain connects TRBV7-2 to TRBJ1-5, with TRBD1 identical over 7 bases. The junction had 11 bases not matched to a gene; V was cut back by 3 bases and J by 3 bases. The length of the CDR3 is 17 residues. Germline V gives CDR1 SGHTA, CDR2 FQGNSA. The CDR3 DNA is TGTGCCAGCAGCTTTCGTCGAGGGACAGACCTCAATCAGCCCCAGCATTTT. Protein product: CASSFRRGTDLNQPQHF.

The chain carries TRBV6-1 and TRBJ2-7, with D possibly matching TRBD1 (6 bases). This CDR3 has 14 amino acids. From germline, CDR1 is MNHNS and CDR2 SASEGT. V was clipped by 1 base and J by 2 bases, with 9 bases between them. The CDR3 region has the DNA TGTGCCAGCAGTGAAGTTCACAGGGCCTACGAGCAGTACTTC. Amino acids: CASSEVHRAYEQYF.

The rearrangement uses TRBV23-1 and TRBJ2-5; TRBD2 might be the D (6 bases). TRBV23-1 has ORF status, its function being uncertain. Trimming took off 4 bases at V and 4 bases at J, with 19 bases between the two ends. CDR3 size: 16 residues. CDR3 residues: CASSLDTRTTGETQYF. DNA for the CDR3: TGCGCCAGCAGTCTGGACACCCGGACTACCGGAGAGACCCAGTACTTC.